The 2 T cell receptor beta chains below come from one sample, sequenced in a study of T-cell reconstitution after alpha-beta-depleted transplantation in children. Unique molecular identifiers featured in how the TCRbeta library was prepared. TCRdb reprocessed the PCR reads via MiXCR and lists one record per CDR3 protein. The sample yields approximately 500,000 distinct CDR3 sequences, over 20% seen once. Sample: PBMCs, taken before TCRalphabeta/CD19-depleted stem cell transplant. Source of these receptors: a boy under three years old with Wiskott-Aldrich syndrome, due to receive a stem cell transplant.

The chain is built from TRBV7-3 and TRBJ1-5; D gene uncertain. Germline-derived CDR1 and CDR2 are SGHTA and FQGTGA. The ends were cut back, 2 bases at V and 5 bases at J, with 7 bases in the middle. The CDR3 is 13 amino acids. The CDR3 here is CASSLDADQPQHF. The CDR3 region has the DNA TGTGCCAGCAGCTTAGACGCAGATCAGCCCCAGCATTTT.

This clonotype has just a few counts. The rearrangement joins TRBV5-1 to TRBJ2-1; 10 bases fit TRBD2. Germline V lookup: CDR1 SGHRS, CDR2 YFSETQ. The V segment lost 0 bases and the J segment 6 bases; nucleotides outside the gene matches: 9. The CDR3 covers 17 residues. CDR3 region: CASSLALWASGSNEQFF. DNA for the CDR3: TGCGCCAGCAGCTTGGCCCTGTGGGCTAGCGGGAGCAATGAGCAGTTCTTC.